This TCR beta chain is from a study of beta chain features in type 1 diabetes. This CDR3 is 13 amino acids long. From germline, CDR1 is MGHDK and CDR2 SYGVNS. V shed 7 bases and J shed 2 bases, with 12 bases lying between them. The study's findings and limits: Type 1 diabetes patients had moderately but significantly shorter TCRB CDR3s in all four CD4+ subsets. For patients, the naive, central memory and Treg TCRB repertoires appeared more alike than for healthy donors.

This clone was found a few times. Its antigen is not known. Expressed TCRB transcripts were sequenced after all isolated RNA was converted to cDNA. Using immunoSEQ multiplex PCR, the repertoire was profiled, and TCRdb retains in-frame clones only, with some absent. This sample has a few hundred thousand clones, with more than 15% found just once. The sample consisted of naive CD4+ T cells from blood. The receptor's source is a man under 40 with type 1 diabetes. This rearrangement joins TRBV25-1 to TRBJ2-7; D uncertain. DNA for the CDR3: TGTGCCAGCAAGGGATTCCTCGCCTACGAGCAGTACTTC. Translated, it gives CASKGFLAYEQYF.